This record covers a single T cell receptor beta chain. The target antigen is unknown. Germline assignment: CDR1 ENHRY and CDR2 SYGVKD. The CDR3 contains 14 residues. The V end lost 10 bases, the J end lost 2 bases, and 18 bases lay between the germline ends. The data belong to a study of T cells in localized non-small cell lung cancer. Sequencing used immunoSEQ multiplex PCR; TCRdb keeps in-frame clones, though not all of them. The sample lists 130,000 or so clones; around 89% were seen once. Findings of the study overall: There was an association of higher blood T cell density with longer overall survival. Turning up in adjacent lung were a median about 56 of the top 100 tumor clones.

The sequencing used peripheral blood, collected before any cancer treatment. This sequence originates from a female donor at least 60 years old with stage I lung adenocarcinoma. The chain links TRBV10-3 to TRBJ2-7, with D tentatively TRBD1 (6 bases). CDR3 sequence (DNA): TGTGCCACCCTACAGGGTATAGGGCCCTACGAGCAGTACTTC. Protein sequence: CATLQGIGPYEQYF.